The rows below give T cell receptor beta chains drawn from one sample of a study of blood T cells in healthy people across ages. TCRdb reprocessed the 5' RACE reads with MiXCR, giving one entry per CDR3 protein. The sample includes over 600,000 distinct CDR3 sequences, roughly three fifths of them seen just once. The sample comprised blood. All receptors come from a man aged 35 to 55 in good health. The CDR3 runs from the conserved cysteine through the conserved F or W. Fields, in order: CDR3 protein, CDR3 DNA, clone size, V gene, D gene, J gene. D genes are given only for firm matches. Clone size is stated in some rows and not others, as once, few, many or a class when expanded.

CDR3aa: CASSLSRELADTQYF; CDR3nt: TGTGCCAGCAGCTTAAGCAGGGAACTGGCAGATACGCAGTATTTT; abundance: .; v_gene: TRBV7-2; d_gene: .; j_gene: TRBJ2-3
CDR3aa: CASSARWEQYF; CDR3nt: TGTGCCAGCAGCGCCAGGTGGGAGCAGTACTTC; abundance: .; v_gene: TRBV2; d_gene: .; j_gene: TRBJ2-4
CDR3aa: CASSQDRQGGRGYTF; CDR3nt: TGCGCCAGCAGCCAAGATCGACAGGGAGGTCGTGGCTACACCTTC; abundance: few; v_gene: TRBV4-3; d_gene: TRBD1; j_gene: TRBJ1-2
CDR3aa: CASSIKVGPSNYGYTF; CDR3nt: TGTGCCAGCAGCATTAAGGTGGGACCAAGTAACTATGGCTACACCTTC; abundance: .; v_gene: TRBV7-2; d_gene: .; j_gene: TRBJ1-2
CDR3aa: CASSLWHTDTQYF; CDR3nt: TGTGCCAGCAGCTTATGGCACACAGATACGCAGTATTTT; abundance: .; v_gene: TRBV7-8; d_gene: .; j_gene: TRBJ2-3
CDR3aa: CASSRDGEAFF; CDR3nt: TGTGCCAGCAGTCGGGACGGAGAAGCTTTCTTT; abundance: few; v_gene: TRBV12-3/TRBV12-4; d_gene: .; j_gene: TRBJ1-1
CDR3aa: CASSLGGPPGGFQETRYF; CDR3nt: TGCGCCAGCAGCTTGGGCGGCCCTCCTGGAGGTTTCCAAGAGACCCGGTACTTC; abundance: .; v_gene: TRBV5-1; d_gene: .; j_gene: TRBJ2-4
CDR3aa: CASSFDSPINYGYTF; CDR3nt: TGTGCCAGCAGCTTTGACAGCCCGATTAACTATGGCTACACCTTC; abundance: .; v_gene: TRBV12-3/TRBV12-4; d_gene: .; j_gene: TRBJ1-2
CDR3aa: CASRLDRAGNQPQHF; CDR3nt: TGTGCCAGCAGGCTAGACAGGGCCGGAAATCAGCCCCAGCATTTT; abundance: .; v_gene: TRBV6-1; d_gene: TRBD1; j_gene: TRBJ1-5
CDR3aa: CASSPGTAEQYF; CDR3nt: TGTGCCAGCAGCCCAGGGACAGCCGAGCAGTACTTC; abundance: .; v_gene: TRBV11-3; d_gene: TRBD1; j_gene: TRBJ2-7
CDR3aa: CASSLESGYSTSGELFF; CDR3nt: TGTGCCAGCAGCTTAGAGAGCGGGTATAGTACCAGCGGGGAGCTGTTTTTT; abundance: few; v_gene: TRBV11-2; d_gene: .; j_gene: TRBJ2-2
CDR3aa: CASSWGGDTEAFF; CDR3nt: TGTGCCAGCAGTTGGGGAGGGGACACTGAAGCTTTCTTT; abundance: .; v_gene: TRBV6-1; d_gene: .; j_gene: TRBJ1-1
CDR3aa: CASLPTGDNSPLHF; CDR3nt: TGTGCCAGCCTCCCGACAGGGGATAATTCACCCCTCCACTTT; abundance: few; v_gene: TRBV7-9; d_gene: TRBD1; j_gene: TRBJ1-6
CDR3aa: CASRTGWGTEAFF; CDR3nt: TGTGCCAGCAGAACAGGGTGGGGCACTGAAGCTTTCTTT; abundance: .; v_gene: TRBV27; d_gene: .; j_gene: TRBJ1-1
CDR3aa: CASRPTSGRENTGELFF; CDR3nt: TGTGCCAGCAGACCTACTAGCGGGAGAGAGAACACCGGGGAGCTGTTTTTT; abundance: .; v_gene: TRBV6-2/TRBV6-3; d_gene: TRBD2; j_gene: TRBJ2-2
CDR3aa: CSVGGAGSYEQYF; CDR3nt: TGCAGCGTTGGGGGGGCAGGGAGCTACGAGCAGTACTTC; abundance: .; v_gene: TRBV29-1; d_gene: .; j_gene: TRBJ2-7
CDR3aa: CASSDLAGYTDTQYF; CDR3nt: TGTGCCAGCAGTGATCTAGCGGGATACACAGATACGCAGTATTTT; abundance: .; v_gene: TRBV25-1; d_gene: TRBD2; j_gene: TRBJ2-3
CDR3aa: CASSNRGLDGYTF; CDR3nt: TGTGCCAGCAGCAATAGGGGGTTGGATGGCTACACCTTC; abundance: few; v_gene: TRBV27; d_gene: .; j_gene: TRBJ1-2
CDR3aa: CASSLYAENIQYF; CDR3nt: TGTGCCAGCAGCTTATACGCTGAAAACATTCAGTACTTC; abundance: .; v_gene: TRBV7-3; d_gene: .; j_gene: TRBJ2-4
CDR3aa: CASKTPQWEGYTF; CDR3nt: TGTGCCAGCAAGACACCCCAATGGGAAGGCTACACCTTC; abundance: .; v_gene: TRBV7-9; d_gene: .; j_gene: TRBJ1-2
CDR3aa: CASSPRGTGMNTEAFF; CDR3nt: TGTGCCAGCAGTCCCCGGGGCACCGGAATGAACACTGAAGCTTTCTTT; abundance: .; v_gene: TRBV28; d_gene: .; j_gene: TRBJ1-1
CDR3aa: CASSPSGTSGSYEQYF; CDR3nt: TGTGCCAGCAGCCCTTCCGGGACTAGCGGCTCCTACGAGCAGTACTTC; abundance: .; v_gene: TRBV3-1; d_gene: TRBD2; j_gene: TRBJ2-7
CDR3aa: CASSAGGRAEETQYF; CDR3nt: TGTGCCAGCAGCGCCGGAGGGAGGGCTGAGGAGACCCAGTACTTC; abundance: once; v_gene: TRBV11-2; d_gene: TRBD2; j_gene: TRBJ2-5
CDR3aa: CASSLAISGHDFQETQYF; CDR3nt: TGCGCCAGCAGCTTGGCCATCTCGGGCCACGACTTCCAAGAGACCCAGTACTTC; abundance: .; v_gene: TRBV5-1; d_gene: .; j_gene: TRBJ2-5
CDR3aa: CASSDRRAPKAYEQYF; CDR3nt: TGTGCCAGCAGTGACAGAAGGGCACCTAAAGCCTACGAGCAGTACTTC; abundance: .; v_gene: TRBV6-1; d_gene: .; j_gene: TRBJ2-7
CDR3aa: CATARQTQNSPLHF; CDR3nt: TGTGCCACCGCTCGACAGACCCAGAATTCACCCCTCCACTTT; abundance: .; v_gene: TRBV12-3/TRBV12-4; d_gene: .; j_gene: TRBJ1-6
CDR3aa: CATSASTGQNQPQHF; CDR3nt: TGTGCCACCAGTGCCTCGACAGGGCAAAATCAGCCCCAGCATTTT; abundance: .; v_gene: TRBV24-1; d_gene: TRBD1; j_gene: TRBJ1-5
CDR3aa: CASSRVTGYEQYF; CDR3nt: TGCGCCAGCAGCCGCGTGACAGGCTACGAGCAGTACTTC; abundance: .; v_gene: TRBV4-3; d_gene: .; j_gene: TRBJ2-7
CDR3aa: CASSLFQRNEQFF; CDR3nt: TGTGCCAGCAGCTTGTTTCAGCGCAATGAGCAGTTCTTC; abundance: .; v_gene: TRBV5-6; d_gene: .; j_gene: TRBJ2-1
CDR3aa: CASSLELAGQETQYF; CDR3nt: TGCGCCAGCAGCTTGGAGCTAGCGGGGCAAGAGACCCAGTACTTC; abundance: .; v_gene: TRBV5-1; d_gene: TRBD2; j_gene: TRBJ2-5
CDR3aa: CAITSRGKNTEAFF; CDR3nt: TGTGCCATCACTTCCAGGGGCAAGAACACTGAAGCTTTCTTT; abundance: .; v_gene: TRBV10-3; d_gene: .; j_gene: TRBJ1-1
CDR3aa: CASSQDTREFDEQYF; CDR3nt: TGCGCCAGCAGCCAAGATACTCGGGAGTTTGACGAGCAGTACTTC; abundance: .; v_gene: TRBV4-3; d_gene: .; j_gene: TRBJ2-7
CDR3aa: CASSAIRQVSYEQYF; CDR3nt: TGTGCCAGCAGTGCGATCAGACAGGTTTCCTACGAGCAGTACTTC; abundance: .; v_gene: TRBV6-1; d_gene: .; j_gene: TRBJ2-7
CDR3aa: CASSSPQGYTF; CDR3nt: TGTGCCAGCAGTTCCCCCCAGGGCTACACCTTC; abundance: .; v_gene: TRBV27; d_gene: .; j_gene: TRBJ1-2
CDR3aa: CASSTSQGAARSYEQYF; CDR3nt: TGTGCCAGCAGCACCTCCCAGGGGGCGGCCCGCTCCTACGAGCAGTACTTC; abundance: .; v_gene: TRBV7-9; d_gene: TRBD1; j_gene: TRBJ2-7
CDR3aa: CASSLDRGAATNEKLFF; CDR3nt: TGTGCCAGCAGCCTTGACAGGGGGGCTGCAACTAATGAAAAACTGTTTTTT; abundance: .; v_gene: TRBV3-1; d_gene: TRBD1; j_gene: TRBJ1-4
CDR3aa: CASSQEGSGSPGDTQYF; CDR3nt: TGCGCCAGCAGCCAAGAAGGGAGCGGGAGTCCCGGGGATACGCAGTATTTT; abundance: many; v_gene: TRBV4-1; d_gene: TRBD2; j_gene: TRBJ2-3
CDR3aa: CASSLFQGGKTQYF; CDR3nt: TGTGCCAGCAGCCTCTTCCAGGGAGGAAAGACCCAGTACTTC; abundance: .; v_gene: TRBV7-2; d_gene: .; j_gene: TRBJ2-5
CDR3aa: CASSEQGSSYEQYF; CDR3nt: TGTGCCAGCTCCGAACAGGGCAGCTCCTACGAGCAGTACTTC; abundance: many; v_gene: TRBV7-3; d_gene: .; j_gene: TRBJ2-7
CDR3aa: CASSRRLAHKTDTQYF; CDR3nt: TGTGCCAGCAGCCGCAGACTAGCGCACAAAACAGATACGCAGTATTTT; abundance: .; v_gene: TRBV12-3/TRBV12-4; d_gene: TRBD2; j_gene: TRBJ2-3
CDR3aa: CASSRQGGSEKLFF; CDR3nt: TGTGCCAGCAGCCGACAGGGAGGAAGTGAAAAACTGTTTTTT; abundance: .; v_gene: TRBV28; d_gene: TRBD1; j_gene: TRBJ1-4
CDR3aa: CARGRPNQPQHF; CDR3nt: TGTGCCAGGGGACGCCCCAATCAGCCCCAGCATTTT; abundance: once; v_gene: TRBV28; d_gene: .; j_gene: TRBJ1-5
CDR3aa: CASSPAQGNEKLFF; CDR3nt: TGTGCCAGCAGTCCCGCGCAGGGGAATGAAAAACTGTTTTTT; abundance: .; v_gene: TRBV12-3/TRBV12-4; d_gene: .; j_gene: TRBJ1-4
CDR3aa: CASSSQGQETQYF; CDR3nt: TGTGCCAGCAGCTCACAGGGGCAAGAGACCCAGTACTTC; abundance: many; v_gene: TRBV5-4; d_gene: TRBD1; j_gene: TRBJ2-5
CDR3aa: CASSSLAHSPEATKETQYF; CDR3nt: TGTGCCAGCAGTTCCCTGGCCCATTCTCCGGAGGCCACTAAAGAGACCCAGTACTTC; abundance: few; v_gene: TRBV12-3/TRBV12-4; d_gene: .; j_gene: TRBJ2-5
CDR3aa: CASSVDPSGPYNEQFF; CDR3nt: TGTGCCAGCAGCGTAGATCCTAGCGGCCCCTACAATGAGCAGTTCTTC; abundance: .; v_gene: TRBV9; d_gene: TRBD2; j_gene: TRBJ2-1